Listed below are T cell receptor beta chains from one sample, sequenced in a study of shared clonotypes between healthy human individuals. Repertoires were generated with immunoSEQ multiplex PCR, while TCRdb's copy carries only in-frame clones and drops some. The sample holds over a million clones, about 96% seen once. The specimen sequenced was naive CD4+ T cells sorted from blood. The receptors originated from a man aged 25-45 years in good health. CDR3s include the opening cysteine and the closing phenylalanine or tryptophan. D genes are given only for firm matches. The size of a clone is reported for some rows only, either as once, few or many, or as a class for expanded clones.

>once|-|12|TRBJ1-1|TRBV29-1
CSVAVGHGEAFF
TGCAGCGTTGCGGTCGGACACGGTGAAGCTTTCTTT
>-|-|12|TRBJ2-3|TRBV5-1
CASSLTTDTQYF
TGCGCCAGCAGCTTAACCACAGATACGCAGTATTTT
>-|-|14|TRBJ2-3|TRBV9
CASSVVDYADTQYF
TGTGCCAGCAGCGTAGTAGACTACGCAGATACGCAGTATTTT
>-|TRBD2|16|TRBJ2-3|TRBV7-2
CASSSIRTSAPDTQYF
TGTGCCAGCAGCTCAATCCGGACTAGCGCGCCAGATACGCAGTATTTT
>-|-|16|TRBJ2-3|TRBV5-4
CASSLAGIRATDTQYF
TGTGCCAGCAGCTTGGCAGGGATTAGGGCCACAGATACGCAGTATTTT
>-|-|13|TRBJ1-2|TRBV27
CASSLAGHYGYTF
TGTGCCAGCAGTTTAGCGGGGCACTATGGCTACACCTTC
>-|TRBD1|13|TRBJ1-2|TRBV30
CAWSEGGNYGYTF
TGTGCCTGGAGTGAAGGGGGCAACTATGGCTACACCTTC
>-|TRBD2|14|TRBJ2-5|TRBV5-1
CASSQGGGYETQYF
TGCGCCAGCAGCCAGGGCGGGGGATATGAGACCCAGTACTTC
>-|-|14|TRBJ1-5|TRBV2
CASSTSWGNQPQHF
TGTGCCAGCAGTACCTCTTGGGGCAATCAGCCCCAGCATTTT
>-|-|13|TRBJ1-1|TRBV9
CASSSTLNTEAFF
TGTGCCAGCAGCTCAACACTGAACACTGAAGCTTTCTTT
>once|-|15|TRBJ2-5|TRBV30
CAWSAGSDLWETQYF
TGTGCCTGGAGTGCTGGTAGTGACCTTTGGGAGACCCAGTACTTC
>-|-|18|TRBJ1-1|TRBV18
CASSPPGLLSAMNTEAFF
TGTGCCAGCTCACCACCTGGGCTTCTCTCAGCCATGAACACTGAAGCTTTCTTT
>-|-|15|TRBJ2-1|TRBV7-9
CASSPRLVLVNEQFF
TGTGCCAGCAGCCCACGACTAGTTCTAGTCAATGAGCAGTTCTTC
>-|-|15|TRBJ1-1|TRBV28
CASSRGGRQNTEAFF
TGTGCCAGCAGCCGAGGGGGTCGGCAGAACACTGAAGCTTTCTTT
>-|TRBD2|16|TRBJ2-1|TRBV9
CASSVGVRGGSNEQFF
TGTGCCAGCAGCGTAGGTGTGCGGGGGGGATCAAATGAGCAGTTCTTC
>-|TRBD2|13|TRBJ2-7|TRBV30
CAWREREDYEQYF
TGTGCCTGGAGGGAGCGGGAGGATTACGAGCAGTACTTC
>-|TRBD1|13|TRBJ1-2|TRBV6-4
CASSVAGGGGYTF
TGTGCCAGCAGTGTGGCAGGGGGCGGCGGCTACACCTTC
>-|-|14|TRBJ1-5|TRBV28
CASSLGTRNQPQHF
TGTGCCAGCAGTTTAGGTACTCGCAATCAGCCCCAGCATTTT
>-|-|15|TRBJ2-7|TRBV11-3
CASSVVQGLSYEQYF
TGTGCCAGCAGCGTAGTACAGGGCCTCTCCTACGAGCAGTACTTC
>-|-|14|TRBJ1-2|TRBV28
CASSFIDGRYGYTF
TGTGCCAGCAGTTTCATCGACGGGAGGTATGGCTACACCTTC
>-|-|15|TRBJ2-2|TRBV19
CASSIITGDTGELFF
TGTGCCAGTAGTATAATTACGGGGGACACCGGGGAGCTGTTTTTT
>-|-|17|TRBJ2-4|TRBV5-4
CASTNNGQSLAKNIQYF
TGTGCCAGCACTAATAATGGACAGTCCCTAGCCAAAAACATTCAGTACTTC
>-|TRBD1|14|TRBJ1-4|TRBV6-1
CASSDGQGVEKLFF
TGTGCCAGCAGTGATGGACAGGGGGTGGAAAAACTGTTTTTT
>-|-|16|TRBJ1-4|TRBV9
CASSPRGWATNEKLFF
TGTGCCAGCAGCCCGCGGGGGTGGGCAACTAATGAAAAACTGTTTTTT
>-|-|15|TRBJ1-3|TRBV2
CASSDRSSSGNTIYF
TGTGCCAGCAGTGACAGGTCGAGCTCTGGAAACACCATATATTTT
>-|TRBD1|13|TRBJ1-1|TRBV27
CASSFTGGTEAFF
TGTGCCAGCAGTTTCACAGGGGGGACTGAAGCTTTCTTT
>-|-|14|TRBJ1-4|TRBV5-1
CASSVRQTNEKLFF
TGCGCCAGCAGCGTCAGGCAAACTAATGAAAAACTGTTTTTT
>-|-|11|TRBJ2-1|TRBV7-6
CASGSRGEQFF
TGTGCCAGTGGGAGTCGCGGTGAGCAGTTCTTC
>-|TRBD1|14|TRBJ2-7|TRBV10-3
CATLEDRGGDEQYF
TGTGCCACACTAGAGGACAGGGGAGGGGACGAGCAGTACTTC
>-|-|17|TRBJ2-2|TRBV5-4
CASSSNRFGRDTGELFF
TGTGCCAGCAGCTCGAATCGGTTTGGGAGAGACACCGGGGAGCTGTTTTTT
>-|TRBD2|16|TRBJ2-1|TRBV19
CASSVSGTSGKNEQFF
TGTGCCAGTAGTGTTTCCGGGACTAGCGGGAAGAATGAGCAGTTCTTC
>once|-|11|TRBJ2-7|TRBV28
CASRDTYEQYF
TGTGCCAGCAGAGACACCTACGAGCAGTACTTC
>-|-|14|TRBJ2-1|TRBV19
CASSIAGSYNEQFF
TGTGCCAGTAGTATTGCGGGGTCCTACAATGAGCAGTTCTTC
>few|-|14|TRBJ1-4|TRBV27
CAGAMGPQCEKLFF
TGTGCCGGCGCCATGGGACCTCAATGTGAAAAACTGTTTTTT
>-|-|14|TRBJ2-3|TRBV6-4
CASSAGWGTDTQYF
TGTGCCAGCAGTGCCGGGTGGGGTACAGATACGCAGTATTTT
>once|-|15|TRBJ2-7|TRBV19
CASSPDGGGTYEQYF
TGTGCCAGTAGTCCAGACGGGGGCGGAACCTACGAGCAGTACTTC
>-|-|14|TRBJ2-3|TRBV6-4
CASSDPGRTDTQYF
TGTGCCAGCAGTGACCCGGGCAGGACAGATACGCAGTATTTT
>-|TRBD2|15|TRBJ2-7|TRBV5-1
CASSKLAGDGYEQYF
TGCGCCAGCAGCAAATTAGCGGGAGACGGCTACGAGCAGTACTTC
>-|-|15|TRBJ2-7|TRBV11-2
CASSLVGLFSYEQYF
TGTGCCAGCAGCTTAGTAGGCCTTTTTTCCTACGAGCAGTACTTC
>-|-|14|TRBJ1-5|TRBV6-1
CASSEVPGNQPQHF
TGTGCCAGCAGTGAAGTGCCGGGCAATCAGCCCCAGCATTTT
>-|-|17|TRBJ2-7|TRBV21-1
CASSKASGGRVFYEQYF
TGTGCCAGCAGCAAAGCTTCCGGCGGGAGGGTGTTCTACGAGCAGTACTTC
>-|TRBD1|14|TRBJ1-4|TRBV7-9
CASSPGGTGEKLFF
TGTGCCAGCAGCCCTGGGGGGACAGGTGAAAAACTGTTTTTT
>once|-|12|TRBJ2-3|TRBV10-3
CAISEWRGAQYF
TGTGCCATCAGTGAGTGGAGGGGGGCGCAGTATTTT
>-|TRBD1|17|TRBJ1-5|TRBV2
CASSEGGQGLGYQPQHF
TGTGCCAGCAGTGAAGGGGGACAGGGCCTTGGCTATCAGCCCCAGCATTTT
>-|-|14|TRBJ2-1|TRBV10-3
CAITDRGLHNEQFF
TGTGCCATCACGGACCGAGGGCTTCACAATGAGCAGTTCTTC
>-|TRBD2|16|TRBJ2-3|TRBV7-6
CASSPIQLAGLDTQYF
TGTGCCAGCAGCCCCATCCAACTAGCGGGGTTAGATACGCAGTATTTT
>-|-|13|TRBJ2-7|TRBV28
CATNRGFIYEQYF
TGTGCCACCAACCGGGGGTTCATCTACGAGCAGTACTTC
>-|-|14|TRBJ2-2|TRBV19
CASSSDQGTGELFF
TGTGCCAGTAGTAGTGATCAGGGAACCGGGGAGCTGTTTTTT